This entry concerns a single TCR beta chain. Repertoires were generated with immunoSEQ multiplex PCR, while TCRdb's copy carries only in-frame clones and drops some. Among 80,000 to 95,000 clones listed, approximately 86% were seen once. After removal of 4 bases from V and 6 bases from J, the junction contained 8 bases not matched to a gene. Germline V lookup: CDR1 SGDLS, CDR2 YYNGEE. The CDR3 contains 16 residues. This specimen belongs to a study of blood T cell repertoires in COVID-19. The overall study: Acute and convalescent COVID-19 specimens originated in the United States, Italy and Spain.

V usage is TRBV9 and J usage is TRBJ2-1, with TRBD2 matching over 12 bases. The specimen sequenced was peripheral blood. The TCR sequence derives from a woman at least 80 years old in a cohort sampled during active or convalescent COVID-19. As DNA, the CDR3 is TGTGCCAGCAGCCCCGAGACTAGCGGGAGAGGCAATGAGCAGTTCTTC. Amino acid sequence: CASSPETSGRGNEQFF.